The present T cell receptor (beta chain) was sequenced within a study of kidney transplant recipient with SARS-CoV-2 infection. This clonotype occurred many times. TCRdb reprocessed the reads with MiXCR, giving one entry per CDR3 protein. This table has approximately 250,000 distinct CDR3 sequences, roughly 26% appearing once. The ends were cut back, 5 bases at V and 8 bases at J, with 16 bases in the middle. The CDR3 is 14 residues long. CDR1 and CDR2 from the germline V gene are MDHEN and SYDVKM. The chain carries TRBV28 and TRBJ1-5, with unresolved D. Source: a blood sample, taken at baseline and between days 110 and 120 from a kidney transplant recipient. The sequence derives from a young adult male patient who had COVID-19 and was a kidney transplant recipient. The graft donor may account for some of the T cells. The CDR3 region has the DNA TGTGCCAGCAGTCCTCTTGCCCCCCAGAAGCCCCAGCATTTT. This sequence encodes CASSPLAPQKPQHF.